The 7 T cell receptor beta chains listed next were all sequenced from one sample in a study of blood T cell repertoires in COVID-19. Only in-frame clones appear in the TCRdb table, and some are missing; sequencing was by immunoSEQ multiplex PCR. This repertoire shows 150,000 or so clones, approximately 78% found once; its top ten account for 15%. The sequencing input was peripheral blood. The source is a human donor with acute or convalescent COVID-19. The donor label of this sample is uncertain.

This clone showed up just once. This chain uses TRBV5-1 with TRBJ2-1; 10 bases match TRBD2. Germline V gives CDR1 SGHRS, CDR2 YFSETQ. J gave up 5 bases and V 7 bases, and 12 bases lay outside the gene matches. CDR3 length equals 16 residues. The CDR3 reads CASFGASGGLNNEQFF. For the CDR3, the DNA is TGCGCCAGCTTTGGGGCTAGCGGGGGCCTTAACAATGAGCAGTTCTTC.

The CDR3 DNA follows: TGTGCCAGCAGCTTTAGTCAGGGACTCGAAGCTTTCTTT. The encoded protein is CASSFSQGLEAFF. The genes are TRBV7-9 and TRBJ1-1; maybe TRBD1 (5 bases). V was shortened by 3 bases and J by 8 bases, with 13 bases between the two germline ends. Germline V lookup: CDR1 SEHNR, CDR2 FQNEAQ (reference sequence). The CDR3 totals 13 residues.

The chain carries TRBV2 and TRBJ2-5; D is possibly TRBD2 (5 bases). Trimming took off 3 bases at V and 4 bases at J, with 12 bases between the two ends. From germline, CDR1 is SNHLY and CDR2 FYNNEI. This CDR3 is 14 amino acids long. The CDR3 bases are TGTGCCAGCAGTGACGGACTCCCGGGAGAGACCCAGTACTTC. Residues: CASSDGLPGETQYF.

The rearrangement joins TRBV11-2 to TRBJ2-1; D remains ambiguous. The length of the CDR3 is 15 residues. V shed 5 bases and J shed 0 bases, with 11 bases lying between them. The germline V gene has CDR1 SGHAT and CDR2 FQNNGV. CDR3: CASSQRMSSYNEQFF. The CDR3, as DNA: TGTGCCAGCAGCCAACGCATGAGCTCCTACAATGAGCAGTTCTTC.

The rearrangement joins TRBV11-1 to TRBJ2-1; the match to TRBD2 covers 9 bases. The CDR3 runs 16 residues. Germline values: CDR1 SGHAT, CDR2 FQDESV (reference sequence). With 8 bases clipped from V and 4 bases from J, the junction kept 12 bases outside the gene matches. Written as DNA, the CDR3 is TGTGCCAGCGCTACAAGTGGACTAGCGAAATACAATGAGCAGTTCTTC. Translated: CASATSGLAKYNEQFF.

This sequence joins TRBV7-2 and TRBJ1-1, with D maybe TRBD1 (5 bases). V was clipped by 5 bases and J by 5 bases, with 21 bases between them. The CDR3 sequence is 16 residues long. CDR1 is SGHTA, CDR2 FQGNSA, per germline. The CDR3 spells CASSPRAFGPGTEAFF. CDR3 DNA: TGTGCCAGCAGCCCAAGGGCGTTTGGTCCAGGGACTGAAGCTTTCTTT.

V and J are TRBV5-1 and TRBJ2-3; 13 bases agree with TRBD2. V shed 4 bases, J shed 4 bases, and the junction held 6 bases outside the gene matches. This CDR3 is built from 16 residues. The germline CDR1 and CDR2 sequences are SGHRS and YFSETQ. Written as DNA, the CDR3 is TGCGCCAGCAGCCTGGGACTAGCGGGGTGGGCAGATACGCAGTATTTT. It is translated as CASSLGLAGWADTQYF. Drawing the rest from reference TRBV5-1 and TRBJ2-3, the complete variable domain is KAGVTQTPRYLIKTRGQQVTLSCSPISGHRSVSWYQQTPGQGLQFLFEYFSETQRNKGNFPGRFSGRQFSNSRSEMNVSTLELGDSALYLCASSLGLAGWADTQYFGPGTRLTVL.